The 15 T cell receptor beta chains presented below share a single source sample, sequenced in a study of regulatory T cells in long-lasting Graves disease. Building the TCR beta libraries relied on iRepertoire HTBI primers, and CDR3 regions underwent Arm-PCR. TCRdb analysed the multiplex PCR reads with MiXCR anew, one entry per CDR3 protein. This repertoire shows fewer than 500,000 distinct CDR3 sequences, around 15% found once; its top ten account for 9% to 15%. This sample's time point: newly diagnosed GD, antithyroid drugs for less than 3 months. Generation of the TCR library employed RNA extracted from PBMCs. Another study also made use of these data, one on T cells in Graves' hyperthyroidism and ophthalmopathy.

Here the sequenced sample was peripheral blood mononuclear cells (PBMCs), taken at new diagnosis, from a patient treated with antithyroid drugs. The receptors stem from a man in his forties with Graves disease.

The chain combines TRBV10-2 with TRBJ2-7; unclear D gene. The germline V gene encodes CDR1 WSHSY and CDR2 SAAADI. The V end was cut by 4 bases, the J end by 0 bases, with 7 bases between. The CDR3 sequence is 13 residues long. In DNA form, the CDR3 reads TGCGCCAGCAGTGGAGACCACTCCTACGAGCAGTACTTC. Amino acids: CASSGDHSYEQYF.

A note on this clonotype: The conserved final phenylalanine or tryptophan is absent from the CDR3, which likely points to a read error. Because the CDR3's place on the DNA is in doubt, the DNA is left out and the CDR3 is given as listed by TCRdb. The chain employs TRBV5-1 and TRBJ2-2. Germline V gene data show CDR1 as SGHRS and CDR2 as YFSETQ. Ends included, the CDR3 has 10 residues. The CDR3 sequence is CASSLTWQFS.

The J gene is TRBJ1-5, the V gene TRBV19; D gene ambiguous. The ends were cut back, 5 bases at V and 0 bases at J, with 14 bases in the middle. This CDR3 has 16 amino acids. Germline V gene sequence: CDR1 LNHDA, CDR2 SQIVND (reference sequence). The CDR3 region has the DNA TGTGCCAGTAGTCCCGGGAGCACCCATAGCAATCAGCCCCAGCATTTT. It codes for CASSPGSTHSNQPQHF. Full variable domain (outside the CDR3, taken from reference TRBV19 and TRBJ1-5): DGGITQSPKYLFRKEGQNVTLSCEQNLNHDAMYWYRQDPGQGLRLIYYSQIVNDFQKGDIAEGYSVSREKKESFPLTVTSAQKNPTAFYLCASSPGSTHSNQPQHFGDGTRLSIL.

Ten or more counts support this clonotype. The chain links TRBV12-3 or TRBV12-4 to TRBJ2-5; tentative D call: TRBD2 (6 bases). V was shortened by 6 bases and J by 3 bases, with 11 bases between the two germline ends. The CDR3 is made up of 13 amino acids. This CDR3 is CASRPGTEETQYF. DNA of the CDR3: TGTGCCAGCAGACCCGGGACTGAAGAGACCCAGTACTTC.

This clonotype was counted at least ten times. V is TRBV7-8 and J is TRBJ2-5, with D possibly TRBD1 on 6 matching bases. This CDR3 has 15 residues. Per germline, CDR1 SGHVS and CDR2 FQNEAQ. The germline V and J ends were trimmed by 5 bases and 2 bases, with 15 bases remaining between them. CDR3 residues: CASSPETGSQETQYF. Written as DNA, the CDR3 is TGTGCCAGCAGCCCCGAAACAGGGTCACAAGAGACCCAGTACTTC.

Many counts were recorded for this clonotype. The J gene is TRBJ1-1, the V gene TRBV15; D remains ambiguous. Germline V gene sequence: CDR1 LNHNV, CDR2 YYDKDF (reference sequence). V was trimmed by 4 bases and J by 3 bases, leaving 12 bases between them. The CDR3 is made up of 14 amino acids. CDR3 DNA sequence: TGTGCCACCAGCAAAGGTTATTCGGACACTGAAGCTTTCTTT. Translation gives CATSKGYSDTEAFF.

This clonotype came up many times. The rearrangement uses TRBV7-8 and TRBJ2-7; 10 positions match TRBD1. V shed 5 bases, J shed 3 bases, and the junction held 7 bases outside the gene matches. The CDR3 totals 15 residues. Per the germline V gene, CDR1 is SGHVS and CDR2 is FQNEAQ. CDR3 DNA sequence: TGTGCCAGCAGCAGCCGGGGACAGGGGTACTACGAGCAGTACTTC. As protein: CASSSRGQGYYEQYF.

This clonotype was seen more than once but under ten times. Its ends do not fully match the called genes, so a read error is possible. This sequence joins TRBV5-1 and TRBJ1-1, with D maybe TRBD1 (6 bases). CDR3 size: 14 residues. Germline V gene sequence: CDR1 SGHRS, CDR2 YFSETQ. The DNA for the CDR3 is TGCGCCAGCAGCTTGGAATTTGGGGGCACTGAAGCTTCCTTT. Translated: CASSLEFGGTEASF. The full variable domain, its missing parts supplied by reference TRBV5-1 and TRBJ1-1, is KAGVTQTPRYLIKTRGQQVTLSCSPISGHRSVSWYQQTPGQGLQFLFEYFSETQRNKGNFPGRFSGRQFSNSRSEMNVSTLELGDSALYLCASSLEFGGTEASFGQGTRLTVV.

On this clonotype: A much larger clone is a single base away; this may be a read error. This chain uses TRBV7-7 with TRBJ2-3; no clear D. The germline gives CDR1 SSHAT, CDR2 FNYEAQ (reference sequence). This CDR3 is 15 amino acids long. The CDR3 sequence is CASSLSSQLTDTQYF. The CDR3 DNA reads TGTGCTAGCAGCTTAAGTTCCCAACTCACAGATACGCAGTATTTT.

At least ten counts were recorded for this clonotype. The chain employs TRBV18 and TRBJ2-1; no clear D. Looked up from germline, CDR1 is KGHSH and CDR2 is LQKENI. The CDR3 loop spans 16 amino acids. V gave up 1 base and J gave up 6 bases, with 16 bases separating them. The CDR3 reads CASSPRDRRIFNEQFF. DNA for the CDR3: TGTGCCAGCTCACCACGGGATAGGCGGATTTTCAATGAGCAGTTCTTC.

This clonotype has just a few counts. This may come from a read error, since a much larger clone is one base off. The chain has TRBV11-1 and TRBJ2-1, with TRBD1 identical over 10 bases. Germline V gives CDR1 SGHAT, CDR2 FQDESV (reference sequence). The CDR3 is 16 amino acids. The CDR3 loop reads CASSRTGTGVYNEQSF. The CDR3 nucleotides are TGTGCCAGCAGCCGGACCGGGACAGGGGTGTACAATGAGCAGTCCTTC.

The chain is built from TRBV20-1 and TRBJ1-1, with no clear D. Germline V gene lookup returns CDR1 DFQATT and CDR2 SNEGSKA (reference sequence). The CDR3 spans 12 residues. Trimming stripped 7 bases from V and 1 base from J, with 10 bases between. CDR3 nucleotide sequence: TGCAGTGTTCCGACACAGAACACTGAAGCTTTCTTT. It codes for CSVPTQNTEAFF.

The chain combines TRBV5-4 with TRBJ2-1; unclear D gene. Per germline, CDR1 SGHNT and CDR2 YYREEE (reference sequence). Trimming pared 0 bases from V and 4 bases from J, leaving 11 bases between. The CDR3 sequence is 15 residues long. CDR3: CASSLEVGEYNEQFF. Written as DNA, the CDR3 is TGTGCCAGCAGCTTGGAGGTAGGAGAGTACAATGAGCAGTTCTTC.

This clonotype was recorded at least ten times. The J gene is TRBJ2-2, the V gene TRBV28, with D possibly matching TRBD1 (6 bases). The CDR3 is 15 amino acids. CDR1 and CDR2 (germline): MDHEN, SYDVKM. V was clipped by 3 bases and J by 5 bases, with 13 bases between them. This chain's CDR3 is CASSFRQAGTGELFF. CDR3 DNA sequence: TGTGCCAGCAGTTTTCGACAGGCAGGGACCGGGGAGCTGTTTTTT.

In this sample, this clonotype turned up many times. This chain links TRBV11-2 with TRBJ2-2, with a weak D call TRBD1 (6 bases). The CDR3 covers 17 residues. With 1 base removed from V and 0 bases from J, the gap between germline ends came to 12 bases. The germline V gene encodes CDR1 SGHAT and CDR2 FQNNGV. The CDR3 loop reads CASSLGTWTANTGELFF. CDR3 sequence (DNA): TGTGCCAGCAGCTTAGGGACATGGACAGCGAACACCGGGGAGCTGTTTTTT.